A selection of T cell receptor beta chains follows, all from one sample in a study of human T cells and chemical hapten exposure. TCRdb fed the RACE reads into MiXCR, producing one record per CDR3 protein. The data contain a few hundred thousand distinct CDR3 sequences, over 5% of them seen just once; the ten biggest clones take up approximately 8.2%. Source: whole blood, taken in connection with sensitization to the hapten diphenylcyclopropenone (DPC). Every receptor here comes from a woman in her late teens or twenties with alopecia areata. Some clones in this sample may be carry-over from other donors' samples. Both conserved end residues are part of each CDR3. The D gene is left open where the match is weak. Clone size is given for some rows only: seen once, a few or many times, or a class if the clone is expanded.

J gene: TRBJ1-5
clone size: many
D gene: -
V gene: TRBV5-1
CDR3 DNA: TGCGCCAGCAGCTTGGCCGGGGCAGTCAATCAGCCCCAGCATTTT
CDR3 protein: CASSLAGAVNQPQHF

J gene: TRBJ2-2
clone size: few
D gene: TRBD2
V gene: TRBV20-1
CDR3 DNA: TGCAGTGCTAGACCCTCCTTCAGGAAGCGGGGGGGCCCCGGGGAGCTGTTTTTT
CDR3 protein: CSARPSFRKRGGPGELFF

J gene: TRBJ2-7
clone size: many
D gene: -
V gene: TRBV7-9
CDR3 DNA: TGTGCCAGCAGCCCCTTCTACGAGCAGTACTTC
CDR3 protein: CASSPFYEQYF

J gene: TRBJ2-5
clone size: many
D gene: -
V gene: TRBV5-1
CDR3 DNA: TGCGCCAGCACCGGCCCCGGGACCCAGGGGACCCAGTACTTC
CDR3 protein: CASTGPGTQGTQYF

J gene: TRBJ1-5
clone size: few
D gene: -
V gene: TRBV6-6
CDR3 DNA: TGTGCCAGCAGTTCAGGGACGGGGCTTCAGCCCCAGCATTTT
CDR3 protein: CASSSGTGLQPQHF

J gene: TRBJ2-7
clone size: few
D gene: TRBD1
V gene: TRBV2
CDR3 DNA: TGTGCCAGCAGTGAAGAATGGGACAGGGGGTACGAGCAGTACTTC
CDR3 protein: CASSEEWDRGYEQYF

J gene: TRBJ2-7
clone size: many
D gene: -
V gene: TRBV29-1
CDR3 DNA: TGCAGCGTTGAAGGACAGTACGAGCAGTACTTC
CDR3 protein: CSVEGQYEQYF

J gene: TRBJ1-4
clone size: many
D gene: -
V gene: TRBV12-5
CDR3 DNA: TGTGCTAGTGGTTTGATTACCAGAACTAATGAAAAACTGTTTTTT
CDR3 protein: CASGLITRTNEKLFF

J gene: TRBJ2-2
clone size: many
D gene: -
V gene: TRBV5-5
CDR3 DNA: TGTGCCAGCAGCTTGCAGGGGGGGCGCGACACCGGGGAGCTGTTTTTT
CDR3 protein: CASSLQGGRDTGELFF

J gene: TRBJ2-6
clone size: few
D gene: -
V gene: TRBV2
CDR3 DNA: TGTGCCACCGCCAAGCCTGGGGCCAACGTCCTGACTTTC
CDR3 protein: CATAKPGANVLTF

J gene: TRBJ2-5
clone size: few
D gene: TRBD1
V gene: TRBV5-1
CDR3 DNA: TGCGCCAGCAGCTTAGGGGACAGGGTGGAGACCCAGTACTTC
CDR3 protein: CASSLGDRVETQYF

J gene: TRBJ1-1
clone size: few
D gene: -
V gene: TRBV6-1
CDR3 DNA: TGTGCCAGCAGTCGAATGGAGACAGTTGAAGCTTTCTTT
CDR3 protein: CASSRMETVEAFF

J gene: TRBJ2-5
clone size: many
D gene: -
V gene: TRBV2
CDR3 DNA: TGTGCCAGCATGCCAGTGGGGTCGGCGACCCAGTACTTC
CDR3 protein: CASMPVGSATQYF

J gene: TRBJ1-4
clone size: -
D gene: -
V gene: TRBV6-5
CDR3 DNA: TGTGCCAGCAGTTACAGCGGGGTCTCAAGTGAAAAACTGTTTTTT
CDR3 protein: CASSYSGVSSEKLFF

J gene: TRBJ2-5
clone size: many
D gene: TRBD2
V gene: TRBV12-5
CDR3 DNA: TGTGCTAGTGGTTCGGTAACCGGACTAGCAGAGACCCAGTACTTC
CDR3 protein: CASGSVTGLAETQYF

J gene: TRBJ1-3
clone size: -
D gene: TRBD1
V gene: TRBV2
CDR3 DNA: TGTGCCAGCAGTGAAAACAGGGGGCTTTACGGAAACACCATATATTTT
CDR3 protein: CASSENRGLYGNTIYF

J gene: TRBJ1-1
clone size: -
D gene: -
V gene: TRBV5-1
CDR3 DNA: TGCGCCAGCAAGCCGGAAGGGGGGTACACTGAAGCTTTCTTT
CDR3 protein: CASKPEGGYTEAFF

J gene: TRBJ1-2
clone size: -
D gene: -
V gene: TRBV18
CDR3 DNA: TGTGCCAGCTCACCACAGCGGGGCACTAACTATGGCTACACCTTC
CDR3 protein: CASSPQRGTNYGYTF

J gene: TRBJ2-3
clone size: many
D gene: -
V gene: TRBV24-1
CDR3 DNA: TGTGCCACCAGTGATGGGGGGACGGCAGACACAGATACGCAGTATTTT
CDR3 protein: CATSDGGTADTDTQYF

J gene: TRBJ1-1
clone size: many
D gene: TRBD1
V gene: TRBV3-1
CDR3 DNA: TGTGCCAGCAGCCAGGGGACAGGGGGCTTCACTGAAGCTTTCTTT
CDR3 protein: CASSQGTGGFTEAFF

J gene: TRBJ1-1
clone size: many
D gene: -
V gene: TRBV28
CDR3 DNA: TGTGCCAGCAAACAACAGCTGAACACTGAAGCTTTCTTT
CDR3 protein: CASKQQLNTEAFF

J gene: TRBJ2-5
clone size: few
D gene: -
V gene: TRBV6-2/TRBV6-3
CDR3 DNA: TGTGCCAGCAGCCAGATGGGTAGCGCCCAAGAGACCCAGTACTTC
CDR3 protein: CASSQMGSAQETQYF

J gene: TRBJ1-2
clone size: -
D gene: -
V gene: TRBV18
CDR3 DNA: TGTGCCAGCTCAGTTAACCGGGAACGCTATGGCTACACCTTC
CDR3 protein: CASSVNRERYGYTF

J gene: TRBJ1-1
clone size: -
D gene: -
V gene: TRBV29-1
CDR3 DNA: TGCAGCGTCTTGGCTCACCCATCGAACACTGAAGCTTTCTTT
CDR3 protein: CSVLAHPSNTEAFF

J gene: TRBJ2-7
clone size: few
D gene: -
V gene: TRBV7-9
CDR3 DNA: TGTGCCAGCAGCCTCGGCAGCCCGGTGGGATACGAGCAGTACTTC
CDR3 protein: CASSLGSPVGYEQYF

J gene: TRBJ2-7
clone size: many
D gene: -
V gene: TRBV4-3
CDR3 DNA: TGCGCCAGCAGCCACCCCTTCGGGGGTAGCTACGAGCAGTACTTC
CDR3 protein: CASSHPFGGSYEQYF

J gene: TRBJ2-1
clone size: many
D gene: -
V gene: TRBV7-3
CDR3 DNA: TGTGCCAGCAGCTCAGGTGGGGGCGGTGGCTACAATGAGCAGTTCTTC
CDR3 protein: CASSSGGGGGYNEQFF

J gene: TRBJ1-4
clone size: -
D gene: TRBD1
V gene: TRBV5-5
CDR3 DNA: TGTGCCAGCAGCTCACCTGGGACAGAAACTAATGAAAAACTGTTTTTT
CDR3 protein: CASSSPGTETNEKLFF

J gene: TRBJ1-2
clone size: many
D gene: -
V gene: TRBV25-1
CDR3 DNA: TGTGCCAGCAGTCCGGCGGCAAACTATGGCTACACCTTC
CDR3 protein: CASSPAANYGYTF

J gene: TRBJ2-3
clone size: few
D gene: TRBD2
V gene: TRBV7-2
CDR3 DNA: TGTGCCAGCAGCCGGAGGCGGGGGGGCACAGATACGCAGTATTTT
CDR3 protein: CASSRRRGGTDTQYF

J gene: TRBJ1-3
clone size: many
D gene: -
V gene: TRBV12-3/TRBV12-4
CDR3 DNA: TGTGCCAGCCGAGACTCTGGAAACACCATATATTTT
CDR3 protein: CASRDSGNTIYF

J gene: TRBJ2-7
clone size: -
D gene: -
V gene: TRBV20-1
CDR3 DNA: TGCAGTGCCCTAGACAGGAAAGGGTCCTACGAGCAGTACTTC
CDR3 protein: CSALDRKGSYEQYF

J gene: TRBJ2-3
clone size: many
D gene: -
V gene: TRBV11-1
CDR3 DNA: TGTGCCAGCAGAATTACGGTGGGCGGTACAGATACGCAGTATTTT
CDR3 protein: CASRITVGGTDTQYF

J gene: TRBJ2-5
clone size: -
D gene: -
V gene: TRBV20-1
CDR3 DNA: TGCAGTGCTCATAACCAAGAGACCCAGTACTTC
CDR3 protein: CSAHNQETQYF

J gene: TRBJ1-2
clone size: -
D gene: -
V gene: TRBV12-3/TRBV12-4
CDR3 DNA: TGTGCCAGCAGTTTGCCGGGGGCGCAGCGGGGCTACACCTTC
CDR3 protein: CASSLPGAQRGYTF

J gene: TRBJ1-2
clone size: many
D gene: -
V gene: TRBV5-1
CDR3 DNA: TGCGCCAGCAGCTTGGCCCGGCAGGTGACTAACTATGGCTACACCTTC
CDR3 protein: CASSLARQVTNYGYTF

J gene: TRBJ2-7
clone size: -
D gene: TRBD1
V gene: TRBV12-3/TRBV12-4
CDR3 DNA: TGTGCCAGCAGTTCCGGCAGGGGGAGCTACGAGCAGTACTTC
CDR3 protein: CASSSGRGSYEQYF

J gene: TRBJ1-2
clone size: -
D gene: -
V gene: TRBV7-2
CDR3 DNA: TGTGCCAGCAGCTTAGACAGGAATGGCTACACCTTC
CDR3 protein: CASSLDRNGYTF

J gene: TRBJ2-3
clone size: few
D gene: TRBD2
V gene: TRBV6-5
CDR3 DNA: TGTGCCAGCAGTACCCTAGCGGGGGGGCCAGATACGCAGTATTTT
CDR3 protein: CASSTLAGGPDTQYF

J gene: TRBJ1-1
clone size: many
D gene: -
V gene: TRBV29-1
CDR3 DNA: TGCAGCGCCCGAACGGGTCCCGGGGAAGCTTTCTTT
CDR3 protein: CSARTGPGEAFF

J gene: TRBJ1-2
clone size: few
D gene: -
V gene: TRBV6-5
CDR3 DNA: TGTGCCAGCAGCCGGACCGGTTCGCGGCCATGGTTC
CDR3 protein: CASSRTGSRPWF

J gene: TRBJ1-6
clone size: few
D gene: -
V gene: TRBV5-6
CDR3 DNA: TGTGCCAGCAGCTTGTATCGTCAGGTCCTATCACCCCTCCACTTT
CDR3 protein: CASSLYRQVLSPLHF

J gene: TRBJ2-4
clone size: many
D gene: -
V gene: TRBV11-2
CDR3 DNA: TGTGCCAGCAGCTCCCGGACAGCCACCAAAAACATTCAGTACTTC
CDR3 protein: CASSSRTATKNIQYF

J gene: TRBJ2-5
clone size: -
D gene: -
V gene: TRBV4-3
CDR3 DNA: TGCGCCAGCAGCCAAGATGCGACAGCAAAAGAGACCCAGTACTTC
CDR3 protein: CASSQDATAKETQYF

J gene: TRBJ1-6
clone size: -
D gene: -
V gene: TRBV6-1
CDR3 DNA: TGTGCCAGCAGTAACACGTCGCCCGATGTCTCCTATAATTCACCCCTCCACTTT
CDR3 protein: CASSNTSPDVSYNSPLHF

J gene: TRBJ1-5
clone size: few
D gene: -
V gene: TRBV2
CDR3 DNA: TGTGCCAGCATAGGGGGTAACAATCAGCCCCAGCATTTT
CDR3 protein: CASIGGNNQPQHF

J gene: TRBJ1-1
clone size: many
D gene: -
V gene: TRBV9
CDR3 DNA: TGTGCCAGCAGCCCTCAACTTTCAAACACTGAAGCTTTCTTT
CDR3 protein: CASSPQLSNTEAFF

J gene: TRBJ2-3
clone size: many
D gene: -
V gene: TRBV4-3
CDR3 DNA: TGCGCCAGCAGCCAGCAGGGTCCAGATACGCAGTATTTT
CDR3 protein: CASSQQGPDTQYF

J gene: TRBJ2-2
clone size: -
D gene: -
V gene: TRBV4-2
CDR3 DNA: TGTGCCAGCAGCCAAGAGGGGGCAGGGACCGGGGAGCTGTTTTTT
CDR3 protein: CASSQEGAGTGELFF

J gene: TRBJ1-1
clone size: once
D gene: -
V gene: TRBV10-3
CDR3 DNA: TGTGCCATCATGAAACGGGCCAACACTGAAGCTTTCTTT
CDR3 protein: CAIMKRANTEAFF

J gene: TRBJ1-2
clone size: many
D gene: -
V gene: TRBV7-8
CDR3 DNA: TGTGCCAGCAGCTACGGAGGCCGTCCGGGGCACACCTTC
CDR3 protein: CASSYGGRPGHTF

J gene: TRBJ1-4
clone size: many
D gene: -
V gene: TRBV28
CDR3 DNA: TGTGCCAGCAGTTTCAGGGCAACAGAAAAACTGTTTTTT
CDR3 protein: CASSFRATEKLFF

J gene: TRBJ2-7
clone size: many
D gene: TRBD2
V gene: TRBV4-3
CDR3 DNA: TGCGCCAGCAGCCAACAAAGAACCCTAGCGGGGGGGTATAACGAGCAGTACTTC
CDR3 protein: CASSQQRTLAGGYNEQYF

J gene: TRBJ2-5
clone size: many
D gene: TRBD2
V gene: TRBV5-1
CDR3 DNA: TGCGCCAGCAGCCTACTAGCGATGCAAGAGACCCAGTACTTC
CDR3 protein: CASSLLAMQETQYF

J gene: TRBJ2-3
clone size: -
D gene: -
V gene: TRBV3-1
CDR3 DNA: TGTGCCAGCAGCCTCCGGGAGAGATCCGATACGCAGTATTTT
CDR3 protein: CASSLRERSDTQYF

J gene: TRBJ2-5
clone size: few
D gene: TRBD2
V gene: TRBV28
CDR3 DNA: TGTGCCAGCAGTTTAAGCAGCGGGGGGGCCCGAGAGACCCAGTACTTC
CDR3 protein: CASSLSSGGARETQYF

J gene: TRBJ1-5
clone size: many
D gene: -
V gene: TRBV20-1
CDR3 DNA: TGCAGTGCTAGAGAAATAGGGAGTGTCGGTCAGCCCCAGCATTTT
CDR3 protein: CSAREIGSVGQPQHF

J gene: TRBJ2-5
clone size: few
D gene: TRBD2
V gene: TRBV27
CDR3 DNA: TGTGCCAGCAGTCCGGGACTAGCGGGGCGCTCGTACCAAGAGACCCAGTACTTC
CDR3 protein: CASSPGLAGRSYQETQYF

J gene: TRBJ2-3
clone size: -
D gene: TRBD2
V gene: TRBV7-2
CDR3 DNA: TGTGCCAGCAGCTTACTAGCGGGAATCCAATACACAGATACGCAGTATTTT
CDR3 protein: CASSLLAGIQYTDTQYF